This record looks at one T cell receptor beta chain sequence and its context. This clonotype has a handful of counts. Its antigen target is currently unknown. The record has no base qualities; no much larger clone is one base away. The data belong to a study of early T cells in non-severe SARS-CoV-2 infection (dated by TCRdb to the early 2020s). In terms of the full investigation: Bulk RNA from unsorted whole blood was used for TCR sequencing, so alpha and beta chains could not be paired.

The study was a case-control design nested within a healthcare worker cohort in London, UK, with weekly nasopharyngeal swab PCR tests and blood sampling. Between 23 and 31 March 2020, the week of the UK lockdown, healthcare workers were enrolled and then followed up weekly for as long as 16 weeks. Libraries were constructed by 5' RACE. The instrument given in TCRdb is NextSeq 500. To correct for sequencing error and PCR bias, the TCR library protocol tagged individual cDNA molecules with unique molecular identifiers. Both TCR alpha and beta chains were sequenced, and tight co-correlation was observed between alpha and beta sequence abundances in each sample. Under the source paper's analysis protocol: Decombinator V4 was used to annotate TCR sequences for V gene, J gene and CDR3. Expanded TCRs were defined as changing significantly between any two time points under a Poisson model with p below 0.0001. TCR abundances were normalised to the total number of TCRs sequenced in each sample and reported as counts per million. TRAV1-2 paired with TRAJ12, TRAJ20 or TRAJ33 defined MAIT TCRs, while TRAV10 paired with TRAJ18 defined iNKT TCRs. A search of VDJdb, accessed on 1 November 2021, was run for TCRs annotated to CMV, EBV and SARS-CoV-2, with TCRs annotated for multiple antigens excluded. In-frame beta chains were kept once TCRdb had trimmed the public reads at Q25 with fastp and called clones with MiXCR. Each entry is one CDR3 protein sequence, shown with its most common DNA and genes. TCRdb's processing, not the authors', yielded these V and J calls. This sample holds approximately 110,000 distinct CDR3 sequences; 14% to 15% were observed only once. The ten largest account for 20% to 25% of the sample.

What the work shows at the level of the full study, not this receptor alone: VDJdb matching was skewed toward anti-spike CD8 responses and likely underestimated virus-specific expansions by missing private and CD4 specificities.

Via the germline V gene, CDR1 is SGHRS and CDR2 YFSETQ. Spanning cysteine to phenylalanine, the CDR3 consists of 14 amino acids. Just the 42-base CDR3 DNA is kept, in frame starting at base 1. The germline ends are 16 bases apart after V is trimmed by 4 bases and J by 8 bases. The sequencing input was whole blood. This receptor chain uses TRBV5-1 and TRBJ2-1; the best D guess is TRBD1, with 6 bases matching. This TCR derives from an adult who was a healthcare worker with PCR-confirmed SARS-CoV-2 infection or an uninfected control (not recorded which). The CDR3 region reads CASSTGQPGDEQFF. The sequenced DNA: TGCGCCAGCAGCACAGGACAGCCTGGGGATGAGCAGTTCTTC.